This TCR beta chain was identified during a study of blood T cell repertoires in COVID-19. As for the study in general: Sample material is recorded as cDNA or gDNA derived from T cells, B-cell-depleted T cells, or PBMCs.

The CDR3 covers 15 residues. Germline CDR1 ENHRY, CDR2 SYGVKD. V lost 3 bases, J lost 3 bases, and 12 bases lay in between. The assay was immunoSEQ multiplex PCR, and TCRdb's table has in-frame clones only and misses some. The sample shows 150,000 to 200,000 clones, roughly 82% of them seen only once. The clonotype comes from a woman aged 60-75 years with COVID-19, enrolled during active disease. The sequencing sample was made of peripheral blood. The V gene is TRBV10-3, the J gene TRBJ1-3; TRBD1 is a possible D gene (5 bases). The CDR3 bases are TGTGCCATCAGTGATCAGTCCAGGGTTGGAAACACCATATATTTT. It is translated as CAISDQSRVGNTIYF.